These 2 T cell receptor beta chains came from one sample sequenced in a study of blood T cell repertoires in COVID-19. Using immunoSEQ multiplex PCR, the repertoire was profiled, and TCRdb retains in-frame clones only, with some absent. In the table there are 450,000 to 500,000 clones, about 85% of which are singletons. The sequencing input was PBMCs or T cells enriched from blood (not recorded which). The receptors shown here come from a woman aged 60 to 75 who had recovered from COVID-19.

This sequence joins TRBV10-3 and TRBJ2-7; possibly TRBD1 for D (7 bases). Trimming removed 6 bases at V and 6 bases at J, with 15 bases between. The CDR3 covers 13 residues. Germline V gene sequence: CDR1 ENHRY, CDR2 SYGVKD. CDR3 coding DNA: TGTGCCATCAGGGAGGGGGCGCCGGGCGAGCAGTACGTC. Translation gives CAIREGAPGEQYV.

V usage is TRBV27 and J usage is TRBJ2-1; 8 nucleotides line up with TRBD2. Germline V gives CDR1 MNHEY, CDR2 SMNVEV (reference sequence). This CDR3 comprises 12 residues. V dropped 5 bases and J dropped 13; count of bases not matched to a gene: 7. In DNA, the CDR3 is TGTGCCAGCAGTCCCCCACGGGGGGGCCAGTTCTTC. Its translation: CASSPPRGGQFF.